The 11 T cell receptor beta chains given below trace back to one sample, sequenced in a study of blood T cell repertoires in COVID-19. Sequenced by immunoSEQ multiplex PCR; TCRdb stores in-frame clones only, minus some. The sample holds tens of thousands of clones, about 87% seen once. The sample consisted of peripheral blood. The receptors here all came from a human donor in a cohort sampled during active COVID-19.

The chain has TRBV5-1 and TRBJ2-2, with 12 bases that match TRBD2. This CDR3 has 17 amino acids. The germline CDR1 and CDR2 sequences are SGHRS and YFSETQ. After removal of 4 bases from V and 3 bases from J, the junction contained 7 bases not matched to a gene. CDR3 residues: CASSLGLAGMYTGELFF. Written as DNA, the CDR3 is TGCGCCAGCAGCCTTGGACTAGCGGGAATGTACACCGGGGAGCTGTTTTTT.

The chain carries TRBV7-6 and TRBJ2-2; 7 bases fit TRBD2. CDR3 length equals 16 residues. Trimming cost V 1 base and J 6 bases; bases outside gene matches: 8. Germline assignment: CDR1 SGHVS and CDR2 FNYEAQ. The CDR3 region is CASSLGPLLAAGELFF. CDR3 DNA sequence: TGTGCCAGCAGCTTAGGACCTCTGCTAGCGGCCGGGGAGCTGTTTTTT.

The V gene is TRBV7-2, the J gene TRBJ1-5; TRBD1 is a possible D gene (5 bases). Trimming took off 0 bases at V and 9 bases at J, with 15 bases between the two ends. The length of the CDR3 is 15 residues. Germline assignment: CDR1 SGHTA and CDR2 FQGNSA. CDR3 loop: CASSLAGRVNLPQHF. CDR3 bases: TGTGCCAGCAGCTTAGCGGGCAGGGTAAACTTGCCCCAGCATTTT.

The V call is TRBV4-1, the J call TRBJ2-2; D is perhaps TRBD1 (6 bases). Germline values: CDR1 MGHRA, CDR2 YSYEKL. The V and J ends lost 2 bases and 1 base respectively, with 8 bases between them. This CDR3 is built from 15 residues. The CDR3 DNA sequence: TGCGCCAGCAGCCAACCGGACAGGAACACCGGGGAGCTGTTTTTT. Encoded protein: CASSQPDRNTGELFF.

This sequence joins TRBV14 and TRBJ2-5; 8 bases map to TRBD2. The germline gives CDR1 SGHDN, CDR2 FVKESK. The CDR3 runs to 17 residues. V trimming: 1 base; J trimming: 5 bases; junction bases outside the gene matches: 12. CDR3 region: CASSQVPFGRARETQYF. CDR3 DNA: TGTGCCAGCAGCCAAGTGCCCTTCGGGAGGGCCAGGGAGACCCAGTACTTC. Variable domain in full (rest from reference TRBV14 and TRBJ2-5): EAGVTQFPSHSVIEKGQTVTLRCDPISGHDNLYWYRRVMGKEIKFLLHFVKESKQDESGMPNNRFLAERTGGTYSTLKVQPAELEDSGVYFCASSQVPFGRARETQYFGPGTRLLVL.

In its sample, this clone was seen a few times. CDR3 nucleotides: TGTGCCAGCAGTTACGCGCGGCCCCTCACAGATACGCAGTATTTT. It translates to CASSYARPLTDTQYF. V and J are TRBV6-5 and TRBJ2-3; D remains unclear. This CDR3 has 15 residues. The V gene lost 2 bases and the J gene lost 2 bases, with 11 bases spanning the gap. The germline gives CDR1 MNHEY, CDR2 SVGAGI.

The gene calls are TRBV11-2 and TRBJ2-7; 11 bases line up with TRBD2. Unmatched junction bases numbered 7, after V lost 5 bases and J lost 7 bases. Germline V gives CDR1 SGHAT, CDR2 FQNNGV. This CDR3 has 14 amino acids. This chain's CDR3 is CASSVSGRAGEQYF. The CDR3 DNA is TGTGCCAGCAGCGTTAGCGGGAGGGCCGGTGAGCAGTACTTC. Combining the CDR3 with reference TRBV11-2 and TRBJ2-7 gives the whole variable domain EAGVAQSPRYKIIEKRQSVAFWCNPISGHATLYWYQQILGQGPKLLIQFQNNGVVDDSQLPKDRFSAERLKGVDSTLKIQPAKLEDSAVYLCASSVSGRAGEQYFGPGTRLTVT.

The chain couples TRBV6-5 to TRBJ1-2; possibly TRBD1 for D (5 bases). Trimming shortened V by 5 bases and J by 7 bases, and 14 bases separated the two germline ends. The CDR3 extends over 13 amino acids. Germline CDR1 is MNHEY and CDR2 is SVGAGI. The CDR3: CASSKDTSSGYTF. The CDR3 coding sequence is TGTGCCAGCAGTAAGGACACGTCCTCTGGCTACACCTTC.

J is TRBJ1-1 and V is TRBV2, with 9 bases that match TRBD1. Germline-derived CDR1 and CDR2 are SNHLY and FYNNEI. The CDR3 spans 14 residues. Losses at the gene ends were 5 bases for V and 4 bases for J; bases not matched to a gene: 5. CDR3 DNA: TGTGCCAGCAGTTATACAGGGGGCCGCACTGAAGCTTTCTTT. Encoded protein: CASSYTGGRTEAFF.

The chain couples TRBV25-1 to TRBJ2-3; 10 nucleotides agree with TRBD2. The CDR3 has 16 amino acids. V lost 4 bases, J lost 2 bases, and 6 bases stayed unmatched. The germline CDR1 and CDR2 sequences are MGHDK and SYGVNS. The CDR3 bases are TGTGCCAGCAGTGCGGTAGCGGGAGGCCTCACAGATACGCAGTATTTT. This translates into CASSAVAGGLTDTQYF.

This clone has only a few counts. V gene TRBV7-9 combines with J gene TRBJ1-1; D is unresolved. This CDR3 has 13 amino acids. Trimming stripped 0 bases from V and 1 base from J, with 3 bases between. Germline V gene sequence: CDR1 SEHNR, CDR2 FQNEAQ (reference sequence). CDR3 coding DNA: TGTGCCAGCAGCTTAGCCGGGAACACTGAAGCTTTCTTT. Protein sequence: CASSLAGNTEAFF. Using reference TRBV7-9 and TRBJ1-1 for the parts outside the CDR3, the full variable domain is DTGVSQNPRHKITKRGQNVTFRCDPISEHNRLYWYRQTLGQGPEFLTYFQNEAQLEKSRLLSDRFSAERPKGSFSTLEIQRTEQGDSAMYLCASSLAGNTEAFFGQGTRLTVV.